The 21 T cell receptor beta chains presented below share a single source sample, sequenced in a study of vaccination effects on CD4 cells after COVID-19. Isolation of CD4+ T cells took place after ten to eleven days of culture. Using immunoSEQ multiplex PCR, the repertoire was profiled, and TCRdb retains in-frame clones only, with some absent. The sample lists 50,000 or so clones; 55% to 75% were seen once. Their antigens are not known. The sample consisted of CD4+ T cells from PBMCs cultured without peptide, taken before COVID-19 vaccination. These receptors all come from a human donor who received a COVID-19 vaccine.

The chain carries TRBV28 and TRBJ1-5; D is perhaps TRBD1 (6 bases). The V end was cut by 4 bases, the J end by 7 bases, with 14 bases between. Germline V gene sequence: CDR1 MDHEN, CDR2 SYDVKM. This CDR3 is 14 amino acids long. The CDR3 sequence: CASSSPGVRQPQHF. CDR3 DNA: TGTGCCAGCAGTTCCCCAGGGGTGCGGCAGCCCCAGCATTTT. The entire variable domain, with the rest obtained from reference TRBV28 and TRBJ1-5, is as follows: DVKVTQSSRYLVKRTGEKVFLECVQDMDHENMFWYRQDPGLGLRLIYFSYDVKMKEKGDIPEGYSVSREKKERFSLILESASTNQTSMYLCASSSPGVRQPQHFGDGTRLSIL.

This chain joins TRBV7-2 and TRBJ2-7, with a weak D call TRBD1 (6 bases). Trimming removed 0 bases from V and 1 base from J, with 10 bases in between. The CDR3 extends over 15 amino acids. The V gene's germline CDR1 is SGHTA and CDR2 FQGNSA. The CDR3: CASSLAQGPSYEQYF. CDR3 DNA: TGTGCCAGCAGCTTAGCACAGGGACCGTCCTACGAGCAGTACTTC.

The chain joins TRBV7-8 to TRBJ2-2; TRBD2 aligns across 8 bases. The germline gives CDR1 SGHVS, CDR2 FQNEAQ. This CDR3 contains 16 residues. V lost 4 bases, J lost 4 bases, and 8 bases stayed unmatched. CDR3 region: CASSSLTGGGTGELFF. The CDR3 nucleotides are TGTGCCAGCAGCTCGCTTACGGGGGGGGGCACCGGGGAGCTGTTTTTT.

This sequence joins TRBV28 and TRBJ2-2, with 8 bases matching TRBD1. Per the germline V gene, CDR1 is MDHEN and CDR2 is SYDVKM. With V trimmed by 3 bases and J by 2 bases, 8 bases remained unmatched. CDR3 length: 17 residues. The CDR3, as DNA: TGTGCCAGCAGTTTGGCAGGGACAGGACCTAACACCGGGGAGCTGTTTTTT. Amino acids: CASSLAGTGPNTGELFF.

DNA for the CDR3: TGTGCCAGTAGTATAGAGGGACTTTACAATGAGCAGTTCTTC. The encoded protein is CASSIEGLYNEQFF. The chain combines TRBV19 with TRBJ2-1; D possibly corresponds to TRBD2 (6 bases). Trimming cost V 0 bases and J 4 bases, with 7 bases left between them. Germline CDR1 and CDR2: LNHDA and SQIVND (reference sequence). The CDR3 spans 14 residues.

The rearrangement uses TRBV5-1 and TRBJ1-6, with 8 bases identical to TRBD1. Germline CDR1 and CDR2: SGHRS and YFSETQ. The trim removed 3 bases at V and 5 bases at J, leaving 4 bases unmatched. There are 15 residues in the CDR3. CDR3 coding DNA: TGCGCCAGCAGCTATGCGACAGGGGATAATTCACCCCTCCACTTT. It yields the protein CASSYATGDNSPLHF.

A single count supports this clone. The rearrangement links TRBV19 to TRBJ2-1, with 9 bases aligning to TRBD1. After removal of 6 bases from V and 6 bases from J, the junction contained 12 bases not matched to a gene. Per germline, CDR1 LNHDA and CDR2 SQIVND (reference sequence). CDR3 size: 16 residues. The CDR3 is CASSSMGQGVFNEQFF. The CDR3 DNA is TGTGCCAGTAGCTCAATGGGACAGGGCGTGTTCAATGAGCAGTTCTTC.

This chain links TRBV4-3 with TRBJ1-1; D not certain. The V and J ends lost 2 bases and 5 bases respectively, with 18 bases between them. Germline values: CDR1 LGHNA, CDR2 YSLEER. The CDR3 is 16 amino acids. CDR3 sequence (DNA): TGCGCCAGCAGCCAACCCAAAGGGCTCGGCAGGACTGAAGCTTTCTTT. Translated: CASSQPKGLGRTEAFF.

The chain has TRBV7-9 and TRBJ1-2; a weak D match, TRBD1 (6 bases). The germline V gene has CDR1 SEHNR and CDR2 FQNEAQ (reference sequence). Trimming stripped 1 base from V and 4 bases from J, with 10 bases between. This CDR3 has 14 amino acids. In DNA form, the CDR3 reads TGTGCCAGCAGCTTAGGAGGGGGGGTCTATGGCTACACCTTC. Amino acids: CASSLGGGVYGYTF.

This clone was seen a few times. V gene TRBV29-1 combines with J gene TRBJ2-1, with TRBD2 identical over 15 bases. The CDR3 runs 14 residues. Germline V gene lookup returns CDR1 SQVTM and CDR2 ANQGSEA. The J segment lost 8 bases and the V segment lost 4 bases, leaving 3 bases of the junction unmatched. The CDR3 DNA sequence: TGCAGCGTTGGGACTAGCGGGAGGGCCGATGAGCAGTTCTTC. Residues: CSVGTSGRADEQFF.

V and J are TRBV6-6 and TRBJ2-4; D possibly uses TRBD1 or TRBD2 (5 bases each). CDR1 MNHNY and CDR2 SVGAGI come from the germline V gene (reference sequence). V was trimmed by 5 bases and J by 1 base, leaving 21 bases between them. The CDR3 runs to 18 residues. This chain's CDR3 is CASSPTGEGHWAKNIQYF. The CDR3 DNA follows: TGTGCCAGCAGTCCCACGGGCGAGGGGCATTGGGCCAAAAACATTCAGTACTTC.

The gene calls are TRBV2 and TRBJ1-2; TRBD1 is a possible D gene (5 bases). Germline V gene lookup returns CDR1 SNHLY and CDR2 FYNNEI. V was trimmed by 4 bases and J by 6 bases, leaving 18 bases between them. This CDR3 contains 15 residues. The CDR3 coding sequence is TGTGCCAGCAGTGTATCCCGGGCAGGGCCAGATGGCTACACCTTC. Translating it yields CASSVSRAGPDGYTF.

J is TRBJ1-4 and V is TRBV27; D not resolved. Germline CDR1 and CDR2: MNHEY and SMNVEV (reference sequence). CDR3 length: 15 amino acids. Trimming removed 1 base from V and 2 bases from J, with 8 bases in between. CDR3 in DNA: TGTGCCAGCAGTTTATGGGGAACGACTAATGAAAAACTGTTTTTT. Its translation: CASSLWGTTNEKLFF.

The chain has TRBV3-1 (or the pseudogene TRBV3-2) and TRBJ2-3; the D gene is possibly TRBD2 (5 bases). With 0 bases removed from V and 4 bases from J, the gap between germline ends came to 20 bases. The CDR3 loop spans 18 amino acids. Germline CDR1 reads LGHDT; CDR2 reads YNNKEL (reference sequence). The CDR3 is CASSQEPQLVSQSDTQYF. CDR3 bases: TGTGCCAGCAGCCAAGAACCCCAACTAGTTTCCCAATCAGATACGCAGTATTTT.

The genes are TRBV11-2 and TRBJ1-2; 7 nucleotides match TRBD1. Per germline, CDR1 SGHAT and CDR2 FQNNGV. V trimming: 3 bases; J trimming: 4 bases; junction bases outside the gene matches: 2. This CDR3 is built from 13 residues. The CDR3 loop reads CASSFGTVYGYTF. In DNA, the CDR3 is TGTGCCAGCAGCTTCGGGACAGTCTATGGCTACACCTTC.

CDR3 DNA: TGCGCCAGCAGCCAAGCGGTCGGGAGAGAGACCCAGTACTTC. Translation gives CASSQAVGRETQYF. The chain is built from TRBV4-1 and TRBJ2-5; possible D gene TRBD2, 6 bases. Germline-derived CDR1 and CDR2 are MGHRA and YSYEKL. CDR3 size: 14 residues. The V gene lost 1 base and the J gene lost 4 bases, with 10 bases spanning the gap.

This rearrangement joins TRBV10-3 to TRBJ2-6; D uncertain. This CDR3 region has 16 residues. The V end was cut by 3 bases, the J end by 2 bases, with 11 bases between. Germline assignment: CDR1 ENHRY and CDR2 SYGVKD. The CDR3 DNA reads as TGTGCCATCAGTGACAAGGGCGTGGCTGGGGCCAACGTCCTGACTTTC. Protein sequence: CAISDKGVAGANVLTF.

The chain has TRBV30 and TRBJ2-3, with D maybe TRBD2 (5 bases). V was cut by 2 bases and J by 2 bases, with 14 bases left in between. CDR1 is GTSNPN, CDR2 SVGIG, per germline (reference sequence). CDR3 length equals 15 residues. CDR3 sequence (DNA): TGTGCCTGGAGTAAGGACTTTAGGCCCACAGATACGCAGTATTTT. Residues: CAWSKDFRPTDTQYF. Complete variable domain (other parts from reference TRBV30 and TRBJ2-3): SQTIHQWPATLVQPVGSPLSLECTVEGTSNPNLYWYRQAAGRGLQLLFYSVGIGQISSEVPQNLSASRPQDRQFILSSKKLLLSDSGFYLCAWSKDFRPTDTQYFGPGTRLTVL.

V gene TRBV15 combines with J gene TRBJ2-3; 7 bases match TRBD2. CDR1 is LNHNV and CDR2 is YYDKDF in the germline V gene (reference sequence). V trimming: 5 bases; J trimming: 2 bases; junction bases outside the gene matches: 10. The CDR3 length is 16 residues. The CDR3 loop is CATSENTGTITDTQYF. CDR3 in DNA: TGTGCCACCAGCGAAAATACCGGGACTATCACAGATACGCAGTATTTT.

The CDR3 region has the DNA TGCGCCAGCAGCCAAGATCTGGGAAGGGTGAGAGAGACCCAGTACTTC. Its protein product is CASSQDLGRVRETQYF. The chain recombines TRBV4-3 with TRBJ2-5, with D hard to call. This CDR3 contains 16 residues. Trimming stripped 0 bases from V and 4 bases from J, with 15 bases between. The germline V gene has CDR1 LGHNA and CDR2 YSLEER.

In its sample, this clone was seen once. The chain is built from TRBV6-6 and TRBJ2-3; 11 nucleotides line up with TRBD2. V trimming: 3 bases; J trimming: 5 bases; junction bases outside the gene matches: 7. The length of the CDR3 is 16 residues. The germline CDR1 and CDR2 sequences are MNHNY and SVGAGI (reference sequence). CDR3 loop: CASSYTASGGIDTQYF. The CDR3 coding sequence is TGTGCCAGCAGTTATACGGCTAGCGGGGGGATAGATACGCAGTATTTT.